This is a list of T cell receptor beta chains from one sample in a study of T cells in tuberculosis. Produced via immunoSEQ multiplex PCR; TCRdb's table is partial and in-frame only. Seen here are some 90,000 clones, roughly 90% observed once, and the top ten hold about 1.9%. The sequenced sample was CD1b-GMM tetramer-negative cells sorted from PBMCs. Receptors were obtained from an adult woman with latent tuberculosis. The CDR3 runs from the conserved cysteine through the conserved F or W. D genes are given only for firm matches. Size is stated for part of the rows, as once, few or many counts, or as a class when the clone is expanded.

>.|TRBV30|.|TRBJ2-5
CAWSVLAVNLQETQYF
TGTGCCTGGAGTGTACTCGCGGTCAACCTTCAAGAGACCCAGTACTTC
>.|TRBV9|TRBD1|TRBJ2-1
CASSAGTGWDEQFF
TGTGCCAGCAGCGCCGGGACAGGGTGGGATGAGCAGTTCTTC
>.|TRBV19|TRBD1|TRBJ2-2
CATRTGTGELFF
TGTGCCACCAGGACAGGGACCGGGGAGCTGTTTTTT
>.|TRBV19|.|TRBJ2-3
CASTRGFVGDTQYF
TGTGCCAGTACCCGGGGTTTCGTGGGAGATACGCAGTATTTT
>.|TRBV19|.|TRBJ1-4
CASSLGRLGEKLFF
TGTGCCAGTAGTCTGGGGCGATTGGGTGAAAAACTGTTTTTT
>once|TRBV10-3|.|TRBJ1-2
CAISEGRGFYGYTF
TGTGCCATCAGTGAAGGGAGGGGCTTCTATGGCTACACCTTC
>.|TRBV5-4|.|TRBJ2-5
CASSLRDQETQYF
TGTGCCAGCAGCTTGCGGGATCAAGAGACCCAGTACTTC
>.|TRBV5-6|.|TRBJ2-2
CASSTNLQALGELFF
TGTGCCAGCAGCACGAACCTACAGGCACTCGGGGAGCTGTTTTTT
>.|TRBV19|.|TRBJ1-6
CASSIGVVRRASSYNSPLHF
TGTGCCAGTAGTATAGGAGTGGTTCGGCGGGCGAGCTCCTATAATTCACCCCTCCACTTT
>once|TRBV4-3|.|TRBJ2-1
CASSQESWGGDEQFF
TGCGCCAGCAGCCAAGAGTCGTGGGGCGGGGATGAGCAGTTCTTC
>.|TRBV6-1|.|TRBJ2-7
CASTQNQGFHEQYF
TGTGCCAGCACCCAGAATCAGGGTTTCCACGAGCAGTACTTC
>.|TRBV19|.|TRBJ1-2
CASTRGIRYGYTF
TGTGCCAGTACCCGAGGTATTCGATATGGCTACACCTTC
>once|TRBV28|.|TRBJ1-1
CASSLGGGTEAFF
TGTGCCAGCAGTTTGGGGGGGGGCACTGAAGCTTTCTTT
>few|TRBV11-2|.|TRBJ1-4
CASSAGLRLLNEKLFF
TGTGCCAGCTCCGCAGGACTCCGACTATTAAATGAAAAACTGTTTTTT
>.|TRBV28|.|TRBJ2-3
CASTLSAGATDTQYF
TGTGCCAGCACCCTGTCCGCAGGGGCCACAGATACGCAGTATTTT
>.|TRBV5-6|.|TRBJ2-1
CASSLAVVAGEQFF
TGTGCCAGCAGCTTGGCCGTGGTAGCCGGGGAGCAGTTCTTC
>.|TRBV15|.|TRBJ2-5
CATSRDVPGGSLGETQYF
TGTGCCACCAGCAGAGATGTCCCCGGGGGAAGTCTGGGAGAGACCCAGTACTTC
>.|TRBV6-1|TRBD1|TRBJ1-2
CASSIKGTANYGYTF
TGTGCCAGCAGTATAAAGGGGACAGCTAACTATGGCTACACCTTC
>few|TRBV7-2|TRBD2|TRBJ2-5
CASSFGLAKTQYF
TGTGCCAGCAGCTTCGGACTAGCGAAGACCCAGTACTTC
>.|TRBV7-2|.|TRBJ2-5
CASGLNKKETQYF
TGTGCCAGCGGCCTGAATAAAAAAGAGACCCAGTACTTC
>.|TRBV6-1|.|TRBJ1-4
CASSGWGGMRVRTNEKLFF
TGTGCCAGCAGTGGGTGGGGGGGGATGCGGGTAAGGACTAATGAAAAACTGTTTTTT
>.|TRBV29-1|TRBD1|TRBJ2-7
CSVEGTGTYEQYF
TGCAGCGTTGAAGGGACAGGCACCTACGAGCAGTACTTC
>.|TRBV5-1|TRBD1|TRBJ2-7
CASSSGTALSYEQYF
TGCGCCAGCAGCTCGGGGACAGCCCTTTCCTACGAGCAGTACTTC
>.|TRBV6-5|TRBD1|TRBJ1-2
CASSYGDRAVYGYTF
TGTGCCAGCAGTTACGGGGACAGGGCGGTTTATGGCTACACCTTC
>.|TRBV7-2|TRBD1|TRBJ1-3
CASSPGGRSGNTIYF
TGTGCCAGCAGCCCAGGGGGCCGCTCTGGAAACACCATATATTTT
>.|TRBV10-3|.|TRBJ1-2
CAISDNRASQNNYGYTF
TGTGCCATCAGTGATAACAGGGCAAGCCAAAATAACTATGGCTACACCTTC
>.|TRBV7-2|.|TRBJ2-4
CASSLSRAKNIQYF
TGTGCCAGCAGCTTATCCAGGGCCAAAAACATTCAGTACTTC
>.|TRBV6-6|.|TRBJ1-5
CASSLAGPEQPQHF
TGTGCCAGCAGTTTAGCCGGCCCGGAGCAGCCCCAGCATTTT
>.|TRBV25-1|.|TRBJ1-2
CASTPASNYGYTF
TGTGCCAGCACTCCAGCGTCGAACTATGGCTACACCTTC
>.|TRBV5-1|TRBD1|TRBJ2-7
CASSLGVPGQGNHEQYF
TGCGCCAGCAGCTTGGGAGTTCCGGGACAGGGGAACCACGAGCAGTACTTC
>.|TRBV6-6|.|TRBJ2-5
CASRPNRDPETQYF
TGTGCCAGCAGGCCCAACAGGGATCCAGAGACCCAGTACTTC
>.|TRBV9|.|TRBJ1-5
CASSVGTVNQPQHF
TGTGCCAGCAGCGTAGGCACAGTCAATCAGCCCCAGCATTTT
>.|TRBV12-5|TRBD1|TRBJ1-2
CASADSYRGYGYTF
TGTGCTAGTGCCGACTCGTACAGGGGATATGGCTACACCTTC
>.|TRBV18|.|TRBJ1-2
CASSPWAGTNGYTF
TGTGCCAGCTCACCCTGGGCAGGGACAAACGGCTACACCTTC
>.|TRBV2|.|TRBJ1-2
CASRTGETYGYTF
TGTGCCAGCAGGACTGGCGAGACCTATGGCTACACCTTC
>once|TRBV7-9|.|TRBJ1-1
CASSLAEVPNTEAFF
TGTGCCAGCAGCTTAGCGGAGGTACCGAACACTGAAGCTTTCTTT
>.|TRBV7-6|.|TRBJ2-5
CASSRVGGTYQETQYF
TGTGCCAGCAGCCGCGTCGGCGGCACGTACCAAGAGACCCAGTACTTC
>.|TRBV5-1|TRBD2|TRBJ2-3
CASSLGLGLAVSTDTQYF
TGCGCCAGCAGCTTGGGGCTGGGACTAGCGGTTAGCACAGATACGCAGTATTTT
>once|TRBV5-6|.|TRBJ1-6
CASSLGPGMINSPLHF
TGTGCCAGCAGCTTGGGTCCAGGGATGATCAATTCACCCCTCCACTTT
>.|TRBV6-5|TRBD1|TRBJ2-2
CASSRDRGTGELFF
TGTGCCAGCAGTCGAGACAGGGGAACCGGGGAGCTGTTTTTT
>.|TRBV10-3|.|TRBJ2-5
CAISVGGNQETQYF
TGTGCCATCTCCGTGGGGGGTAACCAAGAGACCCAGTACTTC
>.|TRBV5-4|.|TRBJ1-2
CASSTGLYGYTF
TGTGCCAGCAGCACAGGGCTCTATGGCTACACCTTC
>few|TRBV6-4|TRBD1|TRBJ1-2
CASSTGTGSYGYTF
TGTGCCAGCAGTACCGGGACAGGGTCATATGGCTACACCTTC
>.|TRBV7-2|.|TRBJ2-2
CASSQDRRNTGELFF
TGTGCCAGCAGCCAAGACAGGAGGAACACCGGGGAGCTGTTTTTT
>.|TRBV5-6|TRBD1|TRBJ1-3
CASSLAVRGPNTIYF
TGTGCCAGCAGCTTGGCCGTCAGGGGGCCAAACACCATATATTTT
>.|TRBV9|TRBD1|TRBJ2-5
CASSVRDRDAETQYF
TGTGCCAGCAGCGTCCGGGACAGGGATGCGGAGACCCAGTACTTC
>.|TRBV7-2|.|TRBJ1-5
CASSPAGGQNQPQHF
TGTGCCAGCAGCCCCGCGGGGGGGCAGAATCAGCCCCAGCATTTT
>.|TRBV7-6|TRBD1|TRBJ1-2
CASSLNRGRGYGYTF
TGTGCCAGCAGCTTAAACAGGGGGAGAGGCTATGGCTACACCTTC